This entry features one T cell receptor (beta chain) sequence. It lacks a known antigen. Qualities for individual bases were not recorded, and no much larger clone is one base off. This sample is part of a study of graft-versus-host responses after intestinal transplantation (TCRdb year 2021). With respect to the entire study: The transplants that recipients received were multivisceral, liver-intestinal, or isolated intestinal. A peak of at least 4% donor T cells among recipient peripheral blood mononuclear cells was the definition used for donor T cell macrochimerism. Samples from three later patients were sequenced in-house on an Illumina MiSeq with MiXCR processing rather than by the commercial service. A cohort of under 30 intestinal transplant recipients, including one retransplant, was enrolled, and 3 patients lacking pretransplant specimens were excluded. After intestinal transplantation, graft-versus-host and host-versus-graft alloreactive T cell clones were followed in the graft, circulation and bone marrow using bulk TCR-beta CDR3 sequencing. All recipients received anti-thymocyte globulin induction followed by maintenance tacrolimus and steroids for around 3 years. Alloreactive clones were identified by sequencing pre-transplant mixed lymphocyte reaction products and comparing them with unstimulated pre-transplant donor and recipient T cells.

Relative to germline, V is missing 4 bases and J is missing 5 bases, with 7 bases of the junction outside any gene match. The CDR3 spans 15 residues, from the cysteine through the phenylalanine. Left in the record is the CDR3 DNA by itself, 45 bases read in frame from the first base. Taken from the germline V gene, the CDR1 and CDR2 loops are SNHLY and FYNNEI. The time point label corresponds to: cells obtained before transplantation from donor or recipient. CD3+CD4+ and CD3+CD8+ populations were FACS-sorted from unstimulated pre-transplant donor and recipient cells taken from spleen or lymph nodes. The library was produced with the immunoSEQ multiplex PCR assay. For most patients, genomic DNA was isolated using the Qiagen DNeasy Blood and Tissue Kit and was shipped frozen to Adaptive Biotechnologies for TCR sequencing. For most patients, high-throughput TCR-beta CDR3 sequencing of genomic DNA was performed by Adaptive Biotechnologies. As for how the authors treated the data: Adaptive's ImmunoSEQ software was the source of the TCR sequencing data for 18 patients, while a few other patients were processed with MiXCR and VDJtools. CD4 versus CD8 sorting errors were corrected by removing sequences found in both subsets at a frequency ratio below 5:1. CDR3 nucleotide sequences shared between donor and recipient were removed because the origin of such sequences could not be assigned. Alloreactive clones required at least 2-fold expansion over unstimulated cells and minimum CFSE-low frequency of 0.002% (template counts) or 0.001% (read counts). Clones were considered mappable if detected in sequenced pre-transplant spleen, lymph node, or MLR CFSE-low populations of the donor or recipient. Cumulative frequency of alloreactive clones was calculated as a percentage of all sequences weighted by copy number. The table was pulled from immuneACCESS by TCRdb, which kept in-frame rearrangements only. Such tables lose some clones; where checked, under half of the loss comes from unresolved V genes, and the rest has no known cause. V and J calls and clone size come straight from that table; D and trimming were deduced from the DNA. For this sample there are around 96,000 clones; 80% to 95% appear just once. The ten largest clonotypes hold roughly 0.17% of the sample.

What the research found in general, with its limitations: GvH clones turned up in recipient bone marrow, with some appearing earlier in ileal mucosa or blood, a pattern consistent with an intestinal mucosal origin. Early after transplant, peak levels of circulating GvH clones were found to be associated with declines in HvG clones. In patients with donor T cell macrochimerism, the allografts had high GvH to HvG T cell clonal ratios. The conclusions were limited by the relatively low number and heterogeneity of the intestinal transplant patients.

The V and J genes are TRBV2 and TRBJ2-2, and TRBD1 aligns with 7 junction nucleotides. This sequence originates from a human donor who received an intestinal transplant. The sequencing used unstimulated CD4+ T cells sorted from spleen or lymph node cells, collected before intestinal transplant. The DNA is as follows: TGTGCCAGCAGTGGCGACAGGGTGAGGACCGGGGAGCTGTTTTTT. Its amino acids are CASSGDRVRTGELFF.